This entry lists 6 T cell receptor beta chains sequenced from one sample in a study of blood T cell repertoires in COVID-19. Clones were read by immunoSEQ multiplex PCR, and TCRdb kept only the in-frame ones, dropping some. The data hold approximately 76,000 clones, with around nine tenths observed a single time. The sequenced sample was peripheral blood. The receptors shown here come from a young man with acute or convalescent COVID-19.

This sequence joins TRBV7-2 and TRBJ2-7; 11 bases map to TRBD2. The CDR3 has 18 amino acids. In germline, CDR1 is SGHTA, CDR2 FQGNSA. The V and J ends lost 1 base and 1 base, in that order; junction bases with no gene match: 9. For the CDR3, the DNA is TGTGCCAGCAGCTTAGGACTAGCGGGATGGGGCGGGTCCTACGAGCAGTACTTC. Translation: CASSLGLAGWGGSYEQYF.

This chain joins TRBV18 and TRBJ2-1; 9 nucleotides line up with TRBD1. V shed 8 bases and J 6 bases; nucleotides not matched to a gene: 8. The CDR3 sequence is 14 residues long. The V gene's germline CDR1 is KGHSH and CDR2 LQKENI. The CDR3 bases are TGTGCCAGCACAACGGGACAGGGAGGCAATGAGCAGTTCTTC. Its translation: CASTTGQGGNEQFF.

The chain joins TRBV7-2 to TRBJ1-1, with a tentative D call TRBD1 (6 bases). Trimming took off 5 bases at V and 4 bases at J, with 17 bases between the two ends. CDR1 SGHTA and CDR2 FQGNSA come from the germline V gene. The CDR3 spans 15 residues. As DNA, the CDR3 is TGTGCCAGCAGCCTACGGACAGTGTATAGCACTGAAGCTTTCTTT. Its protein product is CASSLRTVYSTEAFF.

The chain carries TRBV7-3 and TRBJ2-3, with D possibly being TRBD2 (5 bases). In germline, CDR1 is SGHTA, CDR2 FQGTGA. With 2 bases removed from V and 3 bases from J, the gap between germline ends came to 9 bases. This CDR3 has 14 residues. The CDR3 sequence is CASSLQSGTDTQYF. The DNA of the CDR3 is TGTGCCAGCAGCTTACAGTCGGGGACAGATACGCAGTATTTT.

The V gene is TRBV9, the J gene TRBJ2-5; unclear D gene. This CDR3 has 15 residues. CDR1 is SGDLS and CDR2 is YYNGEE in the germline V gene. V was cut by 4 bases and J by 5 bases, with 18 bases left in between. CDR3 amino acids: CASSPRGDVSETQYF. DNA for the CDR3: TGTGCCAGCAGCCCCCGAGGCGACGTGTCCGAGACCCAGTACTTC.

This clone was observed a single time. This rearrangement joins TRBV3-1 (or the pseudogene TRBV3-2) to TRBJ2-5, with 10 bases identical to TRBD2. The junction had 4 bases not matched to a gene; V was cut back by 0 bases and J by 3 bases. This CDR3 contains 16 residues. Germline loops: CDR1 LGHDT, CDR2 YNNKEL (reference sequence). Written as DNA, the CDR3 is TGTGCCAGCAGCCAAGAAGGCAGCGGGAGGGAAGAGACCCAGTACTTC. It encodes CASSQEGSGREETQYF.